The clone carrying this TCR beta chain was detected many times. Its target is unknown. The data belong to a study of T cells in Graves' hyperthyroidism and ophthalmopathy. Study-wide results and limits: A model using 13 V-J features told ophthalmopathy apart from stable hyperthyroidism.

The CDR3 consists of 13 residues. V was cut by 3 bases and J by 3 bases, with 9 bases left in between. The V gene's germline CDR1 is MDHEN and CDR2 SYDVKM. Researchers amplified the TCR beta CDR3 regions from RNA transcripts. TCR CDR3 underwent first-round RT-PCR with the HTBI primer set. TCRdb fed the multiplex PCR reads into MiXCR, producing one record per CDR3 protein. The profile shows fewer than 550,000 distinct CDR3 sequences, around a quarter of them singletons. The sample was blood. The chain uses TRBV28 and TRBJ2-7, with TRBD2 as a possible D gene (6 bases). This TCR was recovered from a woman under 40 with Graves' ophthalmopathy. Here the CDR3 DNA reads TGTGCCAGCAGTTTCACGGAGGGCTACGAGCAGTACTTC. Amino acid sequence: CASSFTEGYEQYF.